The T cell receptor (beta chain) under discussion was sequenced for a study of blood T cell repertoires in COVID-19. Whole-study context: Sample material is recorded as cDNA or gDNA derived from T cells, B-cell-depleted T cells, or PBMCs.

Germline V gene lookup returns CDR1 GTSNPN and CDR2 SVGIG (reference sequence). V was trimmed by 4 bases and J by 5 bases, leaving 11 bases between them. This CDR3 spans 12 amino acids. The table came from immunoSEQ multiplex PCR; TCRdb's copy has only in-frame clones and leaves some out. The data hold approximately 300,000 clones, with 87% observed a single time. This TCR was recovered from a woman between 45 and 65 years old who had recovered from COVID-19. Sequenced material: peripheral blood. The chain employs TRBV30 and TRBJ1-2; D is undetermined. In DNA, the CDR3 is TGTGCCTGGAATACAAACCAGTATGGCTACACCTTC. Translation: CAWNTNQYGYTF.